Sequencing of this T cell receptor (beta chain) was carried out in a study of shared clonotypes between healthy human individuals. Study overall: For every donor, three CD4 naive, three CD4 memory, two CD8 naive and one CD8 memory plates were used.

Looked up from germline, CDR1 is MDHEN and CDR2 is SYDVKM. There are 12 residues in the CDR3. With 4 bases removed from V and 2 bases from J, the gap between germline ends came to 3 bases. As regards this clone: Other DNA variants within this sample encode the same CDR3.

Assay execution took place at the deep level. Across several immunoSEQ plates, the genomic DNA of each subset was split evenly. The repertoire was sequenced with immunoSEQ multiplex PCR; TCRdb's copy has only in-frame clones and lacks some. The table lists about 680,000 clones, about 74% of them singletons. Source material: memory CD4+ T cells sorted from blood. Subset denoted: CD45RA-negative fraction. This sequence was found in a woman in her 30s in good health. The rearrangement links TRBV28 to TRBJ1-3; D ambiguous. The CDR3 sequence: CASSSPGNTIYF. The CDR3 bases are TGTGCCAGCAGTTCGCCTGGAAACACCATATATTTT.